Included here is one T cell receptor beta chain sequence, with context. Its specificity is unknown. Germline assignment: CDR1 GTSNPN and CDR2 SVGIG (reference sequence). This CDR3 has 15 amino acids. V trimming: 1 base; J trimming: 5 bases; junction bases outside the gene matches: 8. The treatment: some 20 received Ad26.COV2.S at low or high dose, single or two shots; several received placebo; per-sample allocation not given. Samples were taken on day 63 after the first vaccine or placebo injection. In the vaccine, an Ad26 vector expressed the SARS-CoV-2 spike of the Wuhan strain. This record belongs to a study of Ad26.COV2.S vaccination and SARS-CoV-2 variants. Broader study findings: Across vaccine and placebo recipients, the breadth of non-spike TCRs was similar. The TCR breadth and depth analyses may have produced an underestimate of total T cell responses. Spike-specific responses of CD8+ and CD4+ T cells were reported to display substantial breadth after vaccination.

Profiling relied on immunoSEQ multiplex PCR, and the TCRdb table lists in-frame clones only, not all of them. The sample gives hundreds of thousands of clones, 70% to 90% of which show up once; over 1.3% is in the top ten. V and J are TRBV30 and TRBJ2-7; 10 bases are a match to TRBD1. The input for sequencing was peripheral blood, taken in a trial of Ad26.COV2.S vaccine versus placebo. The origin of this receptor is a person aged 18 to 59 who received the Ad26.COV2.S COVID-19 vaccine or a placebo. CDR3 sequence: CAWSGRQGATDEQYF. Written as DNA, the CDR3 is TGTGCCTGGAGTGGACGACAGGGGGCGACGGACGAGCAGTACTTC.